This T cell receptor (beta chain) was identified in a study of glioma-infiltrating T cells after dendritic cell vaccination. Study in general: Patients received three intradermal dendritic cell vaccine injections at biweekly intervals. Study-level findings and limits: Few patients contributed both blood and tumor specimens.

Patients had residual fresh-frozen tumor tissue and more than two years of survival data. V lost 0 bases and J lost 5; bases outside the gene matches: 3. The CDR3 sequence is 16 residues long. The germline V gene encodes CDR1 SGHNT and CDR2 YENEEA. Up to about 2 ug genomic DNA was used for TCRB CDR3 amplification. Data came from immunoSEQ multiplex PCR; TCRdb stores just in-frame clones and leaves some out. This sample has 60,000 to 70,000 clones, with approximately 78% found just once. With regard to this clone: Its target is not known.

The receptor was isolated from a human donor with glioblastoma. Material: blood, obtained before dendritic cell vaccination. The chain employs TRBV11-3 and TRBJ2-3, with 12 bases identical to TRBD2. CDR3 coding DNA: TGTGCCAGCAGCTTAGAGACTAGCGGGGGTCTAGATACGCAGTATTTT. It translates to CASSLETSGGLDTQYF. Complete variable domain (other parts from reference TRBV11-3 and TRBJ2-3): EAGVVQSPRYKIIEKKQPVAFWCNPISGHNTLYWYLQNLGQGPELLIRYENEEAVDDSQLPKDRFSAERLKGVDSTLKIQPAELGDSAVYLCASSLETSGGLDTQYFGPGTRLTVL.